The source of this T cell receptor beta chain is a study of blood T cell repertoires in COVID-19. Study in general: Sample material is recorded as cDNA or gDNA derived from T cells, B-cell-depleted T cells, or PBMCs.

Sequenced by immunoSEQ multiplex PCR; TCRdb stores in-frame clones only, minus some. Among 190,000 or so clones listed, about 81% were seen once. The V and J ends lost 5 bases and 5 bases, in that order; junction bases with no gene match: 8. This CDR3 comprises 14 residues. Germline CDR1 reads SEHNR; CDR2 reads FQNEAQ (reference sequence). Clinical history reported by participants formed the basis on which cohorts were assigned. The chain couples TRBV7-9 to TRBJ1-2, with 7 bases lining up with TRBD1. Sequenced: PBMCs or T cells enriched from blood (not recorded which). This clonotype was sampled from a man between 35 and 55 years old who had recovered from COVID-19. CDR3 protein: CASSLADREYGYTF. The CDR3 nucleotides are TGTGCCAGCAGCCTGGCCGACAGGGAGTATGGCTACACCTTC.